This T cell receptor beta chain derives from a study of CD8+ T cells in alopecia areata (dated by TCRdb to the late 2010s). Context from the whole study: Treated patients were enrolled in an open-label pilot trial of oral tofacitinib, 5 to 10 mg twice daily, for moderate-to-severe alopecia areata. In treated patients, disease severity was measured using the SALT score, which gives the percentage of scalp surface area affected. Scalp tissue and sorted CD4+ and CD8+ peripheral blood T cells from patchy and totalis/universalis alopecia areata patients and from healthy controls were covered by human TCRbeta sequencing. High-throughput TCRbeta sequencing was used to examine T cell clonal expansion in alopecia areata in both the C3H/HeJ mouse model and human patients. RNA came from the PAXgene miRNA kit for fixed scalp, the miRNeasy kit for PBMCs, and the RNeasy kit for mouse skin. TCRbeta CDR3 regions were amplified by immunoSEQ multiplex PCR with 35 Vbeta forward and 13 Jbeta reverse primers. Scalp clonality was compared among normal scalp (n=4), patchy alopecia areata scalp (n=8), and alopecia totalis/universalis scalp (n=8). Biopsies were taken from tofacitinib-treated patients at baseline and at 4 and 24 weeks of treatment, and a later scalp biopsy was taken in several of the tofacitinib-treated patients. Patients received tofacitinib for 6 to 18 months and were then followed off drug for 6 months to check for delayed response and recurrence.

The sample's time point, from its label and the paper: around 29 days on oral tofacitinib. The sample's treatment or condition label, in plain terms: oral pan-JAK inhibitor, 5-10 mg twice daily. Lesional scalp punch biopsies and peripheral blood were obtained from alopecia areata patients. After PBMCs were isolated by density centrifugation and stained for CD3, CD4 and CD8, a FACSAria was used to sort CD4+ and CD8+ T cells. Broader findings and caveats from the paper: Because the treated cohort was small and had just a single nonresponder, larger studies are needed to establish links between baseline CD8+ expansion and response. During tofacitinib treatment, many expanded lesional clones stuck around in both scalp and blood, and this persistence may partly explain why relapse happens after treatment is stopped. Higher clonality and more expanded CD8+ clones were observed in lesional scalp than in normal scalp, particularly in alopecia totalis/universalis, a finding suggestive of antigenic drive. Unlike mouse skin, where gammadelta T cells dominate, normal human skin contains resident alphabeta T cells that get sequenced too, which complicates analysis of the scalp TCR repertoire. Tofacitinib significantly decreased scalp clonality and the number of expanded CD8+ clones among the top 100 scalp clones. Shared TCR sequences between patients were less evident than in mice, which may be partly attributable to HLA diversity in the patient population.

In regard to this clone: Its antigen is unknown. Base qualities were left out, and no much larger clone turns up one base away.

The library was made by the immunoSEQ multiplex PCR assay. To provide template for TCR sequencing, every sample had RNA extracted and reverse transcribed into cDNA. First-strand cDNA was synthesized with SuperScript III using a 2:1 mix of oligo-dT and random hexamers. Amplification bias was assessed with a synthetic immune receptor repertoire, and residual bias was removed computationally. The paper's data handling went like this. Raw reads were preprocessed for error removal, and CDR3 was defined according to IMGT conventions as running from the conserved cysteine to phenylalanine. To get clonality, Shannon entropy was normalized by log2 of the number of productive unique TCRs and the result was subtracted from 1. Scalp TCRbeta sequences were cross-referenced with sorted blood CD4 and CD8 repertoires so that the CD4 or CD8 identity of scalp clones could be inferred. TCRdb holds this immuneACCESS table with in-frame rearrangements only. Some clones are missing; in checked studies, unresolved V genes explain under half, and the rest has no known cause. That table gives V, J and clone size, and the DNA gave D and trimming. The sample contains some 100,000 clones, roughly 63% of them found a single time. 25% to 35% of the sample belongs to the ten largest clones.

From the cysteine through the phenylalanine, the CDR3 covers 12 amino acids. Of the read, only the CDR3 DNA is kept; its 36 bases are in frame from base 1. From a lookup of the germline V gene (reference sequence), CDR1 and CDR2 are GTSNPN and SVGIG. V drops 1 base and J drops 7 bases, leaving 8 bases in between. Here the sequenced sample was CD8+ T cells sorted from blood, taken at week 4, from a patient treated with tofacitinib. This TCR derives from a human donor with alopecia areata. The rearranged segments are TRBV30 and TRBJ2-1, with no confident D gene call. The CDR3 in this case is CAWSAGPNEQFF. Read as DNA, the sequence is TGTGCCTGGAGTGCAGGCCCTAATGAGCAGTTCTTC.